These 18 T cell receptor beta chains were sequenced from one sample in a study of shared clonotypes between healthy human individuals. Using immunoSEQ multiplex PCR, the repertoire was profiled, and TCRdb retains in-frame clones only, with some absent. The data show about 610,000 clones, with 95% to 97% seen just once and roughly 0.1% held by the top ten. Naive CD8 cells lacked CD45RO, underwent positive selection for CCR7 and left out terminally differentiated effector memory CD45RA+ cells. Sequenced material: naive CD8+ T cells sorted from blood. The receptors originated from a woman in her 30s in good health.

The gene calls are TRBV19 and TRBJ2-5, with 15 bases matching TRBD2. Trimming took 6 bases from V and 1 from J; bases not matched to a gene: 0. CDR3 length: 15 residues. Germline V gene lookup returns CDR1 LNHDA and CDR2 SQIVND (reference sequence). CDR3 in DNA: TGTGCCAGTAGGGGACTAGCGGGAGGCCAAGAGACCCAGTACTTC. Protein sequence: CASRGLAGGQETQYF.

The CDR3 bases are TGCGCCAGCAGTGTGGCAGGGGGATTTGGGGCCAACGTCCTGACTTTC. This codes for CASSVAGGFGANVLTF. The J gene is TRBJ2-6, the V gene TRBV10-2; TRBD1 agrees at 7 bases. V lost 4 bases, J lost 3 bases, and 6 bases stayed unmatched. There are 16 residues in the CDR3. The germline V gene encodes CDR1 WSHSY and CDR2 SAAADI.

CDR3 protein: CASSLGLAGFTEAFF. CDR3 coding DNA: TGTGCCAGCAGCTTGGGGCTCGCCGGGTTCACTGAAGCTTTCTTT. The chain carries TRBV5-8 and TRBJ1-1; unclear D gene. V was cut by 0 bases and J by 4 bases, with 13 bases left in between. The germline V gene has CDR1 SGHTS and CDR2 YDEGEE. The CDR3 has 15 residues.

V and J are TRBV4-2 and TRBJ2-7, with 12 bases that match TRBD2. Trimming removed 1 base from V and 4 bases from J; junction bases left unmatched: 2. Germline V CDR1 and CDR2: LGHNA, YNFKEQ. CDR3 length: 15 amino acids. The CDR3 coding sequence is TGTGCCAGCAGCCAAGGACTAGCGGGAGAATACGAGCAGTACTTC. Amino acid sequence: CASSQGLAGEYEQYF.

This chain joins TRBV6-5 and TRBJ2-7; no clear D. Germline V gene lookup returns CDR1 MNHEY and CDR2 SVGAGI. The CDR3 sequence is 13 residues long. V was shortened by 0 bases and J by 5 bases, with 8 bases between the two germline ends. The CDR3 sequence is CASSYSGRNEQYF. The CDR3 nucleotides are TGTGCCAGCAGTTACTCAGGGCGCAACGAGCAGTACTTC.

As concerns this clone: This sample also contains other DNA sequences that code for the same CDR3. The V and J genes are TRBV30 and TRBJ2-3; D ambiguous. CDR1 and CDR2 (germline): GTSNPN, SVGIG (reference sequence). The CDR3 totals 15 residues. The V and J ends lost 0 bases and 0 bases respectively, with 10 bases between them. In DNA form, the CDR3 reads TGTGCCTGGAGTGTAGGCTCGGCCAGCACAGATACGCAGTATTTT. Encoded protein: CAWSVGSASTDTQYF. Full variable domain (rest looked up from reference TRBV30 and TRBJ2-3): SQTIHQWPATLVQPVGSPLSLECTVEGTSNPNLYWYRQAAGRGLQLLFYSVGIGQISSEVPQNLSASRPQDRQFILSSKKLLLSDSGFYLCAWSVGSASTDTQYFGPGTRLTVL.

V usage is TRBV6-6 and J usage is TRBJ2-7; the match to TRBD2 covers 13 bases. V was pared by 6 bases and J by 9 bases, with 8 bases of the junction left unmatched. This CDR3 is 14 amino acids long. Germline V gene lookup returns CDR1 MNHNY and CDR2 SVGAGI (reference sequence). CDR3 sequence: CASRGLAGDRGQYF. For the CDR3, the DNA is TGTGCCAGCAGAGGACTAGCGGGAGATCGGGGGCAGTACTTC.

This clone was detected only once. The genes are TRBV27 and TRBJ2-3; D uncertain. Trimming removed 2 bases from V and 3 bases from J, with 6 bases in between. CDR1 MNHEY and CDR2 SMNVEV come from the germline V gene (reference sequence). This CDR3 is built from 13 residues. The DNA for the CDR3 is TGTGCCAGCAGTTTAGGTCGTACAGATACGCAGTATTTT. It yields the protein CASSLGRTDTQYF.

This rearrangement joins TRBV4-1 to TRBJ2-1; 11 positions match TRBD2. V dropped 5 bases and J dropped 4; count of bases not matched to a gene: 7. The CDR3 covers 16 residues. Germline CDR1 and CDR2: MGHRA and YSYEKL. The CDR3 here is CASSFRLAGPYNEQFF. The CDR3 DNA reads TGCGCCAGCAGCTTCCGACTAGCGGGACCTTACAATGAGCAGTTCTTC.

This clone was observed a single time. The chain has TRBV29-1 and TRBJ1-2; D possibly corresponds to TRBD1 (6 bases). The CDR3 contains 13 residues. Germline V gives CDR1 SQVTM, CDR2 ANQGSEA. The germline V and J ends were trimmed by 6 bases and 4 bases, with 15 bases remaining between them. The CDR3 sequence is CSVEDSPLYGYTF. The CDR3 coding sequence is TGCAGCGTCGAGGACAGCCCTCTCTATGGCTACACCTTC.

This chain joins TRBV2 and TRBJ1-3; D is perhaps TRBD1 (5 bases). Between the trimmed V and J ends, which lost 5 bases and 4 bases, there was a span of 15 bases. The CDR3 contains 15 residues. In germline, CDR1 is SNHLY, CDR2 FYNNEI. As DNA, the CDR3 is TGTGCCAGCAGTCCCCCTCGGGGGATCGGAAACACCATATATTTT. It translates to CASSPPRGIGNTIYF.

This rearrangement joins TRBV19 to TRBJ2-1, with D perhaps TRBD2 (5 bases). The ends were cut back, 3 bases at V and 4 bases at J, with 10 bases in the middle. In germline, CDR1 is LNHDA, CDR2 SQIVND (reference sequence). The CDR3 is 14 amino acids. The DNA for the CDR3 is TGTGCCAGTAGTATGGACTCGATTTACAATGAGCAGTTCTTC. It specifies CASSMDSIYNEQFF.

The chain combines TRBV14 with TRBJ2-7, with 8 bases fitting TRBD1. In germline, CDR1 is SGHDN, CDR2 FVKESK. CDR3 length: 14 amino acids. V trimming: 3 bases; J trimming: 3 bases; junction bases outside the gene matches: 4. The DNA of the CDR3 is TGTGCCAGCAGCCAGACTACAGGGGGCTACGAGCAGTACTTC. Encoded protein: CASSQTTGGYEQYF.

This sequence joins TRBV20-1 and TRBJ1-2, with D unresolved. Germline CDR1 DFQATT, CDR2 SNEGSKA (reference sequence). The CDR3 totals 11 residues. Trimming cost V 3 bases and J 6 bases, with 8 bases left between them. The CDR3, as DNA: TGCAGTGCTAGCCGAGTAGATGGCTACACCTTC. It encodes CSASRVDGYTF.

The chain joins TRBV7-6 to TRBJ2-1; D not certain. Germline V gene lookup returns CDR1 SGHVS and CDR2 FNYEAQ. V was shortened by 3 bases and J by 0 bases, with 12 bases between the two germline ends. This CDR3 comprises 16 residues. CDR3 loop: CASSFRAQNSYNEQFF. CDR3 nucleotide sequence: TGTGCCAGCAGCTTTAGGGCGCAGAACTCCTACAATGAGCAGTTCTTC. The complete variable domain, with remaining parts taken from reference TRBV7-6 and TRBJ2-1, reads GAGVSQSPRYKVTKRGQDVALRCDPISGHVSLYWYRQALGQGPEFLTYFNYEAQQDKSGLPNDRFSAERPEGSISTLTIQRTEQRDSAMYRCASSFRAQNSYNEQFFGPGTRLTVL.

The chain couples TRBV27 to TRBJ2-1; perhaps D is TRBD1 or TRBD2 (5 bases each). This CDR3 region has 14 residues. Trimming left V 5 bases short and J 3 bases short, with 11 bases between. The germline gives CDR1 MNHEY, CDR2 SMNVEV (reference sequence). CDR3 sequence (DNA): TGTGCCAGCAGTATTTGGGACCGCTACAATGAGCAGTTCTTC. Translated: CASSIWDRYNEQFF.

Comment on this clone: Other DNA sequences in this sample translate to the same CDR3. The chain has TRBV27 and TRBJ2-7; D tentatively fits TRBD1 or TRBD2 (5 bases each). CDR1 is MNHEY, CDR2 SMNVEV, per germline (reference sequence). The length of the CDR3 is 14 residues. The V end was cut by 2 bases, the J end by 2 bases, with 10 bases between. CDR3 nucleotide sequence: TGTGCCAGCAGTTTAATTGGGGGTACCTACGAGCAGTACTTC. Protein product: CASSLIGGTYEQYF.

This clone appeared once. V gene TRBV29-1 combines with J gene TRBJ2-1; 11 bases line up with TRBD2. Germline CDR1 is SQVTM and CDR2 is ANQGSEA. J was trimmed by 9 bases and V by 5 bases; bases with no gene match: 6. The CDR3 extends over 13 amino acids. The CDR3, as DNA: TGCAGCGTTTTTACTAGCGGGAGTCTTGAGCAGTTCTTC. It translates to CSVFTSGSLEQFF.